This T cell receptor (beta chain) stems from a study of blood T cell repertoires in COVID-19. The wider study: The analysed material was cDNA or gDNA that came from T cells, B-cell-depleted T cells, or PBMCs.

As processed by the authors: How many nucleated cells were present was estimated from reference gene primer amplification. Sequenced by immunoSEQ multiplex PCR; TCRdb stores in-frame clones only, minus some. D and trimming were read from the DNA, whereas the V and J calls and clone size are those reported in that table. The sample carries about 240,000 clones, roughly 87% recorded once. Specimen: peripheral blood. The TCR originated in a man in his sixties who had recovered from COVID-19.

The CDR3 protein is CASSSTRRANTGELFF. CDR3 bases: TGTGCCAGCAGCTCGACTCGCCGGGCGAACACCGGGGAGCTGTTTTTT. The chain carries TRBV7-9 and TRBJ2-2; D remains unclear. This CDR3 has 16 residues. The germline V and J ends were trimmed by 4 bases and 0 bases, with 12 bases remaining between them. CDR1 is SEHNR, CDR2 FQNEAQ, per germline (reference sequence). Full variable domain (missing parts from reference TRBV7-9 and TRBJ2-2): DTGVSQNPRHKITKRGQNVTFRCDPISEHNRLYWYRQTLGQGPEFLTYFQNEAQLEKSRLLSDRFSAERPKGSFSTLEIQRTEQGDSAMYLCASSSTRRANTGELFFGEGSRLTVL.